Shown below are 5 T cell receptor beta chains from a single sample sequenced in a study of T-cell memory formation after mild COVID-19. Using its own MiXCR run on the 5' RACE reads, TCRdb lists one record per CDR3 protein. The sample has some 290,000 distinct CDR3 sequences, 15% to 20% seen once. The sample taken for sequencing was PBMCs or a T cell subset sorted from them (not recorded which). These receptors all come from a man younger than 35 who had mild COVID-19 (a few samples of this study predate the infection). Cell type and time point are not known.

The gene calls are TRBV6-1 and TRBJ1-6, with 8 bases lining up with TRBD1. Germline V CDR1 and CDR2: MNHNS, SASEGT. CDR3 length equals 15 residues. Losses at the gene ends were 8 bases for V and 11 bases for J; bases not matched to a gene: 14. CDR3 in amino acids: CASGYLTGATPPLHF. The CDR3 DNA reads TGTGCCAGCGGCTACCTGACAGGGGCCACACCACCCCTCCACTTT.

The V call is TRBV5-1, the J call TRBJ1-1, with no clear D. Trimming took 2 bases from V and 3 from J, leaving 8 bases between them. Germline lookup yields CDR1 SGHRS and CDR2 YFSETQ. The CDR3 consists of 13 residues. The DNA for the CDR3 is TGCGCCAGCAGCTTTATGGGCGACACTGAAGCTTTCTTT. Its translation is CASSFMGDTEAFF.

The chain combines TRBV4-2 with TRBJ2-1; D is perhaps TRBD2 (7 bases). CDR3 length: 16 amino acids. From germline, CDR1 is LGHNA and CDR2 YNFKEQ. The V and J ends lost 0 bases and 5 bases respectively, with 14 bases between them. The chain's CDR3 is CASSQEGGGNNNEQFF. The DNA of the CDR3 is TGTGCCAGCAGCCAAGAAGGCGGGGGCAACAACAATGAGCAGTTCTTC.

In this sample, this clonotype turned up many times. The chain is built from TRBV12-3 or TRBV12-4 and TRBJ1-5; tentatively, D is TRBD1 (6 bases). The CDR3 extends over 13 amino acids. Trimming removed 6 bases at V and 7 bases at J, with 13 bases between. The DNA of the CDR3 is TGTGCCAGCAGCTCTCAGGGGTACCAGCCCCAGCATTTT. Its protein product is CASSSQGYQPQHF.

This clonotype was detected a few times. The rearrangement joins TRBV28 to TRBJ2-5, with D maybe TRBD2 (5 bases). Trimming took 8 bases from V and 5 from J, leaving 15 bases between them. The germline CDR1 and CDR2 sequences are MDHEN and SYDVKM. This CDR3 comprises 13 residues. This CDR3 reads CASLIRGAETQYF. The CDR3 DNA is TGTGCCAGCCTTATTCGGGGTGCCGAGACCCAGTACTTC.